The present T cell receptor (beta chain) was sequenced within a study of blood T cell repertoires in COVID-19. The CDR3 extends over 15 amino acids. Per the germline V gene, CDR1 is MDHEN and CDR2 is SYDVKM. Turning to this clone: The junction departs from the called germline gene at one end, perhaps through a read error.

Ages ranged from roughly 18 to 100 years, with residence in some 25 US areas. TCRdb's copy holds only in-frame clones and misses some; the assay was immunoSEQ multiplex PCR. The sample contains hundreds of thousands of clones, approximately 92% of which appear only once. The V and J genes are TRBV28 and TRBJ1-6, with D perhaps TRBD1 (5 bases). Material: PBMCs or T cells enriched from blood (not recorded which). This receptor was identified in a man in his thirties or forties who had recovered from COVID-19. The CDR3 spells CASSVWAQGWTPLHF. In DNA form, the CDR3 reads TGTGCCAGCAGTGTATGGGCCCAGGGTTGGACACCCCTCCACTTT.